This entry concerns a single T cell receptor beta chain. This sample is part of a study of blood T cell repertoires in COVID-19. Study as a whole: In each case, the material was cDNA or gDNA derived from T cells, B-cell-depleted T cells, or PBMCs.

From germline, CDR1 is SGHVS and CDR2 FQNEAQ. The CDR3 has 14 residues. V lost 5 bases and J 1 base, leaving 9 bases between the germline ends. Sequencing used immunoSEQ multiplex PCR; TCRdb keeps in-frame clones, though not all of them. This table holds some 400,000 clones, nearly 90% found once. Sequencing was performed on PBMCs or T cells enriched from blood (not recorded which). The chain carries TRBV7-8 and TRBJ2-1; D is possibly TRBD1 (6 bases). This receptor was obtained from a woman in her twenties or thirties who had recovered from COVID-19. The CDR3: CASSADRSYNEQFF. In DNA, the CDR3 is TGTGCCAGCAGCGCGGACAGATCCTACAATGAGCAGTTCTTC.